This TCR beta chain was recorded in a study of cytomegalovirus exposure and HLA in healthy donors. Study-wide background: Unique TCRs from HLA-typed donors, roughly 87 million of them, were held in an early data release.

Study results and caveats: A list of 150 or so TCR beta chains associated with cytomegalovirus was given. Most of the TCR beta V segments (in an earlier analysis) were productive either about 87% or about 30% of the time. Reports indicate that TCR beta sequences accurately predicted the HLA-A and HLA-B alleles of most subjects.

With 0 bases removed from V and 3 bases from J, the gap between germline ends came to 12 bases. This CDR3 has 15 amino acids. Germline CDR1 reads SGHRS; CDR2 reads YFSETQ. 60 Vbeta and 13 Jbeta primers were used in PCR. This table comes from immunoSEQ multiplex PCR, and its TCRdb copy is limited to in-frame clones, with some not included. The sample has 120,000 or so clones; approximately 72% are singletons. As for this clone: Its antigen is undetermined.

Input material: PBMCs. The source is a woman aged 50 to 60 in good health and CMV-seropositive. This chain connects TRBV5-1 to TRBJ2-5; no reliable D call. CDR3 sequence: CASSLGIYEEETQYF. The DNA for the CDR3 is TGCGCCAGCAGCTTGGGCATTTACGAGGAAGAGACCCAGTACTTC.